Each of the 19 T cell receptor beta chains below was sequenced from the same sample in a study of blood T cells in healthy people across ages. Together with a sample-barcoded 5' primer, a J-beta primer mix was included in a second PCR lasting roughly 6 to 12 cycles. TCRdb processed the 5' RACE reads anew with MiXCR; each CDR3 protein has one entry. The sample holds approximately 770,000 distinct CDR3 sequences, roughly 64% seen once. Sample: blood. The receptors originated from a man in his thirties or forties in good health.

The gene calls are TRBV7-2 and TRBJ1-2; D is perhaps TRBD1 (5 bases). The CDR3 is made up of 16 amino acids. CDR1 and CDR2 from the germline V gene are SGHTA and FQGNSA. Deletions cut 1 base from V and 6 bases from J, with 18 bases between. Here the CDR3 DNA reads TGTGCCAGCAGCTTAGGACAGTCTGGGTCCTTGCATGGCTACACCTTC. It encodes CASSLGQSGSLHGYTF.

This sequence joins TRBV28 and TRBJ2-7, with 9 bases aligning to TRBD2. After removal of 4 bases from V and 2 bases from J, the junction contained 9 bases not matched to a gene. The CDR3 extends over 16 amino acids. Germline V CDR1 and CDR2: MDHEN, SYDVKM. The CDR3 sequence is CASSSFSGSGTYEQYF. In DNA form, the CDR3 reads TGTGCCAGCAGTTCGTTTAGCGGGAGTGGAACCTACGAGCAGTACTTC.

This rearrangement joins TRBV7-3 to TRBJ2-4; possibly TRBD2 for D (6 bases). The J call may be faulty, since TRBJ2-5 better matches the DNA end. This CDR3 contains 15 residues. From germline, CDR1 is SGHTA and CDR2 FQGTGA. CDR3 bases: TGTGCCAGCAGCCTAATTGCTAGCGCCCAAGAGACCCAGTACTTC. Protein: CASSLIASAQETQYF.

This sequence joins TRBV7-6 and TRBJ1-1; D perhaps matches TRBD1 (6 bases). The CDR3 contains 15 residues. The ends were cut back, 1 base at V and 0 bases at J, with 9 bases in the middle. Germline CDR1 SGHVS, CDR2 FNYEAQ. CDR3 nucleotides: TGTGCCAGCAGCTTAGTAGGGGGGATGAACACTGAAGCTTTCTTT. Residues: CASSLVGGMNTEAFF. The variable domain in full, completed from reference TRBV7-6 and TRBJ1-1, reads GAGVSQSPRYKVTKRGQDVALRCDPISGHVSLYWYRQALGQGPEFLTYFNYEAQQDKSGLPNDRFSAERPEGSISTLTIQRTEQRDSAMYRCASSLVGGMNTEAFFGQGTRLTVV.

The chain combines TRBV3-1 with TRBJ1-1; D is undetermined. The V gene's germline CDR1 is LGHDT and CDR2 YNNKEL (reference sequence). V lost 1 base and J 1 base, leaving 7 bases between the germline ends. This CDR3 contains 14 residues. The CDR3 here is CASSQADGNTEAFF. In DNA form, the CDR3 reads TGTGCCAGCAGCCAAGCGGACGGGAACACTGAAGCTTTCTTT.

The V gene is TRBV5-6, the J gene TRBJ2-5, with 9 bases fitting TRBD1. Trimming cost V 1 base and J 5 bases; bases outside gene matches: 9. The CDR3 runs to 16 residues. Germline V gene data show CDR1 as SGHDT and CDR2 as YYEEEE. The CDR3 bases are TGTGCCAGCAGCTTGACGGACAGGGGAGTGGTGGAGACCCAGTACTTC. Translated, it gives CASSLTDRGVVETQYF.

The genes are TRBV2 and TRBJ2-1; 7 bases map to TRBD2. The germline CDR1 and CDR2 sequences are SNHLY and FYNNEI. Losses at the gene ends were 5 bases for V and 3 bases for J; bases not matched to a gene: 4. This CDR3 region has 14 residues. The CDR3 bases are TGTGCCAGCAGTTCCCTAGCGGTCTACAATGAGCAGTTCTTC. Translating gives CASSSLAVYNEQFF.

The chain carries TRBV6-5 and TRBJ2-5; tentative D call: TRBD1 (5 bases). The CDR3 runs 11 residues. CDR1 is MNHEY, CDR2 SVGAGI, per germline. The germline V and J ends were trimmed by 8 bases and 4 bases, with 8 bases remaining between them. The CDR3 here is CASEQGETQYF. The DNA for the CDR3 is TGTGCCAGCGAGCAGGGAGAGACCCAGTACTTC.

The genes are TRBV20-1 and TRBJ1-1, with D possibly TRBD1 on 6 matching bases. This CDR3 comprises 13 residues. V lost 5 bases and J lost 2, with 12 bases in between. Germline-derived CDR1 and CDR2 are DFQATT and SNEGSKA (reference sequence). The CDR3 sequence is CSAGGQINTEAFF. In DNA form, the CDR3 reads TGCAGTGCTGGAGGACAGATTAACACTGAAGCTTTCTTT.

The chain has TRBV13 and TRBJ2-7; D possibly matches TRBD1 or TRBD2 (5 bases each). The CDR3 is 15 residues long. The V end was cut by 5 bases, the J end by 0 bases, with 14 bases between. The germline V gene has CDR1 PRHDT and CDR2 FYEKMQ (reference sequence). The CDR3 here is CASSGPGPRSYEQYF. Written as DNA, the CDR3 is TGTGCCAGCAGCGGACCGGGACCCCGCTCCTACGAGCAGTACTTC.

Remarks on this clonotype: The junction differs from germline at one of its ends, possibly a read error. The CDR3 bases are TGTGCCAGCAGCCTAGACCACAGGGGGCAAGAGACCCAGTACTTC. This sequence encodes CASSLDHRGQETQYF. The rearrangement joins TRBV11-2 to TRBJ2-5, with 8 nucleotides matching TRBD1. Germline V gives CDR1 SGHAT, CDR2 FQNNGV. CDR3 length: 15 amino acids.

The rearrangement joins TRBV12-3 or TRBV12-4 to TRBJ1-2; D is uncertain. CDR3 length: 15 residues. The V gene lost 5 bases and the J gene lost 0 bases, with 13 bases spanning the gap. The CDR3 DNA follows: TGTGCCAGCAGTCACGACTCAAGAGCTAACTATGGCTACACCTTC. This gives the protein CASSHDSRANYGYTF.

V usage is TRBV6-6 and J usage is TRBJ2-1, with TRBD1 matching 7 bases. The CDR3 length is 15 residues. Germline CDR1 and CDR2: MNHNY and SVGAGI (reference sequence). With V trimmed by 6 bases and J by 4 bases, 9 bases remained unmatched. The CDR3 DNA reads TGTGCCAGCAGCTACCGGGACAGTACTTACAATGAGCAGTTCTTC. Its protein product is CASSYRDSTYNEQFF.

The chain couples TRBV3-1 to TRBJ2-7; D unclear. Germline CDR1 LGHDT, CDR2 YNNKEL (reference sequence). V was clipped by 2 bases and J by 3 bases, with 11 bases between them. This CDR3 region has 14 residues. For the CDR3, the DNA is TGTGCCAGCAGCCAATTTGAAGGAGACTACGAGCAGTACTTC. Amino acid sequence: CASSQFEGDYEQYF.

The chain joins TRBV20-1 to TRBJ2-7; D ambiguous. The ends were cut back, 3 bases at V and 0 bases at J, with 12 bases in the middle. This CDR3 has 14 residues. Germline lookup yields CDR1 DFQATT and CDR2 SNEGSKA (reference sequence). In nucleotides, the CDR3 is TGCAGTGCTAGGGACCAGAGCTCCTCCTACGAGCAGTACTTC. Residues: CSARDQSSSYEQYF.

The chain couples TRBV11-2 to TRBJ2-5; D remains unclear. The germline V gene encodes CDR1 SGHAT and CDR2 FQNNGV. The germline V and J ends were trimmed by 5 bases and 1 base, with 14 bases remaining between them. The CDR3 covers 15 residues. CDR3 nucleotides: TGTGCCAGCAGCCCCGCTGTGGCACTCCAAGAGACCCAGTACTTC. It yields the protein CASSPAVALQETQYF. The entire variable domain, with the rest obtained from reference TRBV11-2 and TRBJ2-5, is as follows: EAGVAQSPRYKIIEKRQSVAFWCNPISGHATLYWYQQILGQGPKLLIQFQNNGVVDDSQLPKDRFSAERLKGVDSTLKIQPAKLEDSAVYLCASSPAVALQETQYFGPGTRLLVL.

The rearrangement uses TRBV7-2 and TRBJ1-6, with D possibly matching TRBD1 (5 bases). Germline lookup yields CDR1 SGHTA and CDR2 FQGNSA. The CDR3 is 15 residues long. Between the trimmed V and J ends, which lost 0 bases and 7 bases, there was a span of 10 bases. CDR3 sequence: CASSLARVGNSPLHF. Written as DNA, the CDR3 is TGTGCCAGCAGCTTAGCCAGGGTGGGAAATTCACCCCTCCACTTT.

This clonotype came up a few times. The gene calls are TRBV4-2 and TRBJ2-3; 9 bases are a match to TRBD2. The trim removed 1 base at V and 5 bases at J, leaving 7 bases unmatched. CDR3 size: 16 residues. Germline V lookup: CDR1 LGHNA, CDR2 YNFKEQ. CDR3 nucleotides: TGTGCCAGCAGCCAAGCTGCGGGGGGGTATCAAGATACGCAGTATTTT. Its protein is CASSQAAGGYQDTQYF.

The CDR3 protein is CASSLASGQGLFF. CDR3 nucleotides: TGTGCCAGCAGCTTGGCCTCGGGACAGGGATTGTTTTTT. The genes are TRBV5-6 and TRBJ1-4; 9 bases align to TRBD1. J lost 15 bases, V lost 0 bases, and 6 bases had no gene match. This CDR3 has 13 amino acids. Per germline, CDR1 SGHDT and CDR2 YYEEEE.